A selection of T cell receptor beta chains follows, all from one sample in a study of T cell repertoires in cytomegalovirus infection. One entry per CDR3 protein, called by TCRdb with MiXCR from the reads. Among some 110,000 distinct CDR3 sequences listed, about 31% were seen once. Their antigens are not known. The specimen comprised CD8+ T cells from cultured PBMCs, sampled from culture after CMV antigen stimulation. These receptors originate from a human donor in good health (CMV status not recorded). Some clones in this sample may be carry-over from other donors' samples. CDR3s include the opening cysteine and the closing phenylalanine or tryptophan. The D gene is left open where the match is weak. Clone size is not always given. Where it is, it says once, few, many or a class for expanded clones.

j_call v_call d_call clone_size cdr3_nt cdr3_aa
TRBJ2-2 TRBV6-1 TRBD1 - TGTGCCAACAGTGAATGGGGACAGGAGAACACCGGGGAGCTGTTTTTT CANSEWGQENTGELFF
TRBJ1-5 TRBV6-2/TRBV6-3 TRBD1 - TGTGCCAGCAGAGGAATGGGTCCGGGACAGGGCCGCAATCAGCCCCAGCATTTT CASRGMGPGQGRNQPQHF
TRBJ1-5 TRBV7-9 - - TGTGCCAGCAGCTTAGACAGGGCTACCAATCAGCCCCAGCATTTT CASSLDRATNQPQHF
TRBJ2-2 TRBV10-3 TRBD1 few TGTGCCATCCCGGGACAGAGAAGTCGGGAGCTGTTTTTT CAIPGQRSRELFF
TRBJ2-2 TRBV14 TRBD1 - TGTGCCAGCAGCCACCTAACAGGGGTCACCGGGGAGCTGTTTTTT CASSHLTGVTGELFF
TRBJ2-3 TRBV6-6 - few TGTGCCAGCAGTTACATTCAGGGGACCACAGATACGCAGTATTTT CASSYIQGTTDTQYF
TRBJ2-7 TRBV12-3/TRBV12-4 - - TGTGCCGTCCACGAGGGACCCTCCTACGAGCAGTACTTC CAVHEGPSYEQYF
TRBJ2-7 TRBV7-6 - - TGTGCCAGCAGCCCTTATGACAGCGTTTACGAGCAGTACTTC CASSPYDSVYEQYF
TRBJ2-7 TRBV7-6 - few TGTGCCAGCAGCGCGGACTACGAGCAGTACTTC CASSADYEQYF
TRBJ1-3 TRBV7-9 TRBD1 few TGTGCCAGCAGCTTTACGCTTTTGGCAGGGGGCTCTGGAAACACCATATATTTT CASSFTLLAGGSGNTIYF
TRBJ2-5 TRBV7-4 - few TGTGCCAGCAGCTTCTCAGGGGTAGAGACCCAGTACTTC CASSFSGVETQYF
TRBJ2-5 TRBV12-3/TRBV12-4 TRBD1 - TGTGCCAGCAAAGGGACAGGGACCGGGGAGACCCAGTACTTC CASKGTGTGETQYF
TRBJ1-4 TRBV6-1 - - TGTGCCAGCAGTGAAGGAGCCGACGGGTCTGAAAAACTGTTTTTT CASSEGADGSEKLFF
TRBJ1-5 TRBV20-1 - many TGCAGTGCTAGAGACAGGGATGCTCAGCCCCAGCATTTT CSARDRDAQPQHF
TRBJ1-1 TRBV6-5 - - TGTGCCAGCAGTTACTCGACGGCAAGAATCACCGAAGCTTTCTTT CASSYSTARITEAFF
TRBJ2-7 TRBV6-2/TRBV6-3 - few TGTGCCAGCAGTTACTCGTGGGGGGGCCTCTACGAGCAGTACTTC CASSYSWGGLYEQYF
TRBJ1-1 TRBV6-6 TRBD1 few TGTGCCAGCAGGTTTACAGGGGAGAACACTGAAGCTTTCTTT CASRFTGENTEAFF
TRBJ1-2 TRBV25-1 TRBD1 - TGTGCCAGCAGTGCTGGAGGGGGCTCCTATGGCTACACCTTC CASSAGGGSYGYTF
TRBJ1-2 TRBV7-3 TRBD1 few TGTGCCAGCAGCCCACGGGGAACACAGGGGGGGGATCGGGTTCTTTACTATGGCTACACCTTC CASSPRGTQGGDRVLYYGYTF
TRBJ2-1 TRBV20-1 TRBD2 - TGCAGTGCCAGACTAGCGGGAGCTGTATCTTACAATGAGCAGTTCTTC CSARLAGAVSYNEQFF
TRBJ2-7 TRBV6-5 - - TGTGCCAGCAGTTTCGAGGGGGGCTCTACCTACGAGCAGTACTTC CASSFEGGSTYEQYF
TRBJ2-1 TRBV15 TRBD2 few TGTGCCACCAGCCTCCGCGGGGGGACCTACAATGAGCAGTTCTTC CATSLRGGTYNEQFF
TRBJ1-1 TRBV27 - once TGTGCCAGCAGTGGAACGGGGGGCATCGTGAACACTGAAGCTTTCTTT CASSGTGGIVNTEAFF
TRBJ1-1 TRBV12-3/TRBV12-4 TRBD1 - TGTGCCAGCGGCAACAGGGGAACTGAAGCTTTCTTT CASGNRGTEAFF
TRBJ2-1 TRBV7-9 TRBD2 - TGTGCCAGCAGCCCAACTCTCCCCGGACTAGCGGGGGATGAGCAGTTCTTC CASSPTLPGLAGDEQFF
TRBJ2-1 TRBV27 - - TGTGCCAGCAGTCAGGACCTTAGCGGTAATGAGCAGTTCTTC CASSQDLSGNEQFF
TRBJ2-3 TRBV20-1 - many TGCAGTGCCCTAAGGGTTGGGGGGACAACCACAGATACGCAGTATTTT CSALRVGGTTTDTQYF
TRBJ2-3 TRBV6-2/TRBV6-3 TRBD1 - TGTGCCAGCAGTCTTCGGACAGGCCCATACACAGATACGCAGTATTTT CASSLRTGPYTDTQYF
TRBJ2-4 TRBV4-1 - many TGCGCCAGCAGCCAAGATGTTGCTAGAACTCCCAAAAACATTCAGTACTTC CASSQDVARTPKNIQYF
TRBJ1-5 TRBV12-3/TRBV12-4 - once TGTGCCAGCAGTTTAGCGCCTAGGGGATCTCGTCAGCCCCAGCATTTT CASSLAPRGSRQPQHF
TRBJ2-1 TRBV7-6 - - TGTGCCAGCAGCTTAGTCACGCTAAACAATGAGCAGTTCTTC CASSLVTLNNEQFF
TRBJ2-7 TRBV4-1 TRBD1 - TGCGCCAGCAGCCCCCAGACAGGGACCTACGAGCAGTACTTC CASSPQTGTYEQYF
TRBJ2-1 TRBV4-3 - - TGCGCCAGCAGCCAAGAGTCCCTGTCCCCAGCCTACAATGAGCAGTTCTTC CASSQESLSPAYNEQFF
TRBJ2-1 TRBV29-1 TRBD2 - TGCAGCGTAATAGGACTAGCGGGGCGGAATGAGCAGTTCTTC CSVIGLAGRNEQFF
TRBJ2-7 TRBV7-6 TRBD2 few TGTGCCAGCAGCCACCCCAGAGCGGGGGGGCCTTACGAGCAGTACTTC CASSHPRAGGPYEQYF
TRBJ2-2 TRBV6-6 - - TGTGCCAGCCTGAGGGGGGGGGGAAACACCGGGGAGCTGTTTTTT CASLRGGGNTGELFF
TRBJ1-2 TRBV2 - - TGTGCCAGCCAGTGGGGGTCGGAGGCGAGGTATGGCTACACCTTC CASQWGSEARYGYTF
TRBJ2-3 TRBV7-6 - many TGTGCCAGCAGCTTAGCGGGGGGCACAGATACGCAGTATTTT CASSLAGGTDTQYF
TRBJ2-5 TRBV7-8 - - TGTGCCAGCAGCTTAGGACTGCGAGGGGACCAGTACTTC CASSLGLRGDQYF
TRBJ2-7 TRBV6-1 - - TGTGCCAGCAGTGAAAGGACCTCCTACGAGCAGTACTTC CASSERTSYEQYF
TRBJ2-3 TRBV7-9 - few TGTGCCAGCAGCTCGCTGACTAGTCAAACTCCGGATACGCAGTATTTT CASSSLTSQTPDTQYF
TRBJ2-7 TRBV7-2 - many TGTGCCAGCAGGCCAACCGGGGGACAAAGCTCCTACGAGCAGTACTTC CASRPTGGQSSYEQYF
TRBJ1-2 TRBV6-2/TRBV6-3 - many TGTGCCAGCAGTTGGGGAGATTTGGACTATGGCTACACCTTC CASSWGDLDYGYTF
TRBJ1-1 TRBV7-9 - many TGTGCCAGCAGCTTAGGGTGGGGCACTGAAGCTTTCTTT CASSLGWGTEAFF
TRBJ2-7 TRBV6-1 - - TGTGCCAGCAGTGAAGGAGGGGCAACCTACGAGCAGTACTTC CASSEGGATYEQYF
TRBJ1-1 TRBV15 - few TGTGCCACCAGCAGAGATAAGGTCGGCAGCCTGAACACTGAAGCTTTCTTT CATSRDKVGSLNTEAFF
TRBJ1-5 TRBV6-5 TRBD1 - TGTGCCACCTCTCAGGGACAGGGGGCTCTATTAAACAATCAGCCCCAGCATTTT CATSQGQGALLNNQPQHF
TRBJ1-2 TRBV6-1 - - TGTGCCAGCAGTGAATTTGGGGGACTGGACTATGGCTACACCTTC CASSEFGGLDYGYTF
TRBJ2-7 TRBV5-1 - - TGCGCCAGCAGCCCTGATCGGGGCAGGGTTGTAGACGAGCAGTACTTC CASSPDRGRVVDEQYF
TRBJ2-1 TRBV12-5 TRBD2 - TGTGCTAGTGGTGCAACTAGCGGGGGGGCCGTCAATGAGCAGTTCTTC CASGATSGGAVNEQFF
TRBJ2-7 TRBV7-2 - many TGTGCCAGCAGCTTTCCTGAGGGGACAAGTAATAACGAGCAGTACTTC CASSFPEGTSNNEQYF
TRBJ1-5 TRBV7-3 TRBD1 - TGTGCCAGCAGCTTAGGGGGACAGGGGATGCCCCAGCATTTT CASSLGGQGMPQHF
TRBJ2-3 TRBV7-6 - - TGTGCTAGCAGTTCGATCAGGGCTCCAGATACGCAGTATTTT CASSSIRAPDTQYF
TRBJ2-1 TRBV20-1 TRBD2 - TGCAGTGCTAGAGGTATTTCGGGGGGGCCGAATGAGCAGTTCTTC CSARGISGGPNEQFF
TRBJ2-2 TRBV19 - - TGTGCCAGTTCGAGGGTTCAGGCGAACACCGGGGAGCTGTTTTTT CASSRVQANTGELFF
TRBJ2-1 TRBV12-3/TRBV12-4 - few TGTGCCAGCAGTGTGAACAATGAGCAGTTCTTC CASSVNNEQFF